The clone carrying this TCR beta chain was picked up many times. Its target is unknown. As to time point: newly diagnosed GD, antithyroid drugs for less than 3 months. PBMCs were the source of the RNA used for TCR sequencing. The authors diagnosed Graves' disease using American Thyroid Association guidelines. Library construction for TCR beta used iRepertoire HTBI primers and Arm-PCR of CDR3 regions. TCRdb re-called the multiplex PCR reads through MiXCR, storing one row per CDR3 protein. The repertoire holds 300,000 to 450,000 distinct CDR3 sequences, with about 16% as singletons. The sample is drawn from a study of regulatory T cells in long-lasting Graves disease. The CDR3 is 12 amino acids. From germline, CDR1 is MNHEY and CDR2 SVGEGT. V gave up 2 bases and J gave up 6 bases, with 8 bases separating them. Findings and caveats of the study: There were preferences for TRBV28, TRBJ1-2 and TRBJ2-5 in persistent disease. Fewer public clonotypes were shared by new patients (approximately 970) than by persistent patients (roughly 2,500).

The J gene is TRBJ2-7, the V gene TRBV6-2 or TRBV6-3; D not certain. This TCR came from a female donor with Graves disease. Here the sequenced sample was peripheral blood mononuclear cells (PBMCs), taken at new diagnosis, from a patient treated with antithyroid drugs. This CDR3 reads CASSYKMVEQYF. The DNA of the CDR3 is TGTGCCAGCAGTTACAAAATGGTCGAGCAGTACTTC.